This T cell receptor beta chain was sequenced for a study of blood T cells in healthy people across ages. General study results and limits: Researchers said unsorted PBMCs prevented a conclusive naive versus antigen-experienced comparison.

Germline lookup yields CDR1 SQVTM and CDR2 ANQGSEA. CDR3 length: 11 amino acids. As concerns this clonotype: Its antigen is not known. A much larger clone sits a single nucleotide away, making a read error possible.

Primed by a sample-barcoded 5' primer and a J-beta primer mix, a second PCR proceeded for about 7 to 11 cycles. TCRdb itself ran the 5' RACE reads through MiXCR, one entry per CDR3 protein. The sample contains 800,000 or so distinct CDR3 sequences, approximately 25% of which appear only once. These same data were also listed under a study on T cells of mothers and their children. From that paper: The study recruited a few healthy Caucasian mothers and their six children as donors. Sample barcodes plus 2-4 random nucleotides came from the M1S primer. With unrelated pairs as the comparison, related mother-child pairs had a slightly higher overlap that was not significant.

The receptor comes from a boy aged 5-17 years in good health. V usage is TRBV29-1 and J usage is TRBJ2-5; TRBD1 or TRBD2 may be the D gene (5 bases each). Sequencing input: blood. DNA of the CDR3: TGCAGCGTTGAGTTAAGTGGGACCCGGTACTTC. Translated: CSVELSGTRYF. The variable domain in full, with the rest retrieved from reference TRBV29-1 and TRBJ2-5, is SAVISQKPSRDICQRGTSLTIQCQVDSQVTMMFWYRQQPGQSLTLIATANQGSEATYESGFVIDKFPISRPNLTFSTLTVSNMSPEDSSIYLCSVELSGTRYFGPGTRLLVL.